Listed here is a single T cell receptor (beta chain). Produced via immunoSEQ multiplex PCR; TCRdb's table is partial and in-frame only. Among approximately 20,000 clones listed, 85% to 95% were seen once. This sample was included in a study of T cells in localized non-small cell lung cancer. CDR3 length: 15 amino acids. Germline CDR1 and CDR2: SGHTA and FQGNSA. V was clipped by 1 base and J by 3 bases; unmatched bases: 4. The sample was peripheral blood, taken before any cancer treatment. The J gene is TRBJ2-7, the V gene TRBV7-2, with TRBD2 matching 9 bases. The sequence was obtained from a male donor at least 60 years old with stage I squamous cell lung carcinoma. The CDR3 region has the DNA TGTGCCAGCAGCTTAGTTGCGGGAGGGGGCTACGAGCAGTACTTC. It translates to CASSLVAGGGYEQYF.